Listed here are 10 T cell receptor beta chains from one sample, sequenced in a study of cytomegalovirus exposure and HLA in healthy donors. Libraries were prepared by immunoSEQ multiplex PCR; TCRdb keeps only in-frame clonotypes and omits some of them. Of tens of thousands of clones in the sample, around 89% were seen once. The sample consisted of PBMCs. The receptors were gathered from a woman aged 18-29 years in good health and CMV-seronegative.

V usage is TRBV29-1 and J usage is TRBJ2-2; D not resolved. This CDR3 has 12 residues. Germline assignment: CDR1 SQVTM and CDR2 ANQGSEA. V was trimmed by 4 bases and J by 4 bases, leaving 7 bases between them. The CDR3 here is CSVVSSTGELFF. Here the CDR3 DNA reads TGCAGCGTTGTTTCATCCACCGGGGAGCTGTTTTTT.

V usage is TRBV13 and J usage is TRBJ2-3; D gene unclear. This CDR3 has 13 residues. The ends were cut back, 4 bases at V and 5 bases at J, with 10 bases in the middle. Germline V gene lookup returns CDR1 PRHDT and CDR2 FYEKMQ (reference sequence). In nucleotides, the CDR3 is TGTGCCAGCAGCTCTGTCAGCGTAGATACGCAGTATTTT. Translation: CASSSVSVDTQYF.

This sequence joins TRBV30 and TRBJ2-1; 9 bases map to TRBD2. The CDR3 has 12 amino acids. J lost 10 bases, V lost 1 base, and 2 bases had no gene match. Germline V gene lookup returns CDR1 GTSNPN and CDR2 SVGIG (reference sequence). The CDR3 is CAWSESGGEQFF. For the CDR3, the DNA is TGTGCCTGGAGTGAGAGCGGGGGGGAGCAGTTCTTC.

The J gene is TRBJ2-5, the V gene TRBV5-1; 8 bases map to TRBD1. The J segment lost 5 bases and the V segment lost 2 bases, leaving 11 bases of the junction unmatched. This CDR3 is built from 16 residues. The germline gives CDR1 SGHRS, CDR2 YFSETQ. The CDR3 spells CASSFWAGGATETQYF. The CDR3 DNA follows: TGCGCCAGCAGCTTTTGGGCAGGGGGCGCGACGGAGACCCAGTACTTC.

The rearrangement joins TRBV28 to TRBJ1-2, with TRBD1 identical over 10 bases. The CDR3 spans 14 residues. Germline V gene sequence: CDR1 MDHEN, CDR2 SYDVKM. The J segment lost 4 bases and the V segment lost 7 bases, leaving 6 bases of the junction unmatched. In DNA, the CDR3 is TGTGCCAGCAATCAGGGACAGGGGATCTATGGCTACACCTTC. Translated, it gives CASNQGQGIYGYTF.

This chain uses TRBV18 with TRBJ1-1, with 9 nucleotides matching TRBD1. The CDR3 covers 16 residues. Germline CDR1 KGHSH, CDR2 LQKENI. Trimming cost V 0 bases and J 2 bases; bases outside gene matches: 4. The CDR3 here is CASSPPTGGGNTEAFF. DNA for the CDR3: TGTGCCAGCTCACCACCGACAGGGGGAGGAAACACTGAAGCTTTCTTT. Full variable domain (remainder filled in from reference TRBV18 and TRBJ1-1): NAGVMQNPRHLVRRRGQEARLRCSPMKGHSHVYWYRQLPEEGLKFMVYLQKENIIDESGMPKERFSAEFPKEGPSILRIQQVVRGDSAAYFCASSPPTGGGNTEAFFGQGTRLTVV.

V and J are TRBV7-2 and TRBJ1-3; 9 bases map to TRBD1. The V gene's germline CDR1 is SGHTA and CDR2 FQGNSA. The CDR3 has 15 residues. The J segment lost 4 bases and the V segment lost 6 bases, leaving 7 bases of the junction unmatched. CDR3 DNA: TGTGCCAGCAGATCGGGACAGGGACCCGGAAACACCATATATTTT. Translation gives CASRSGQGPGNTIYF.

The rearrangement uses TRBV6-6 and TRBJ2-5; 7 bases line up with TRBD1. The CDR3 loop spans 15 amino acids. CDR1 and CDR2 (germline): MNHNY, SVGAGI (reference sequence). After removal of 2 bases from V and 3 bases from J, the junction contained 6 bases not matched to a gene. The DNA for the CDR3 is TGTGCCAGCAGTTACGGAGACAGGGTTAAAGAGACCCAGTACTTC. Residues: CASSYGDRVKETQYF.

The chain carries TRBV28 and TRBJ1-2; 9 nucleotides align to TRBD1. Trimming cost V 5 bases and J 2 bases; bases outside gene matches: 6. CDR1 and CDR2 (germline): MDHEN, SYDVKM. CDR3 size: 15 residues. The CDR3 spells CASSPSTGGNYGYTF. CDR3 in DNA: TGTGCCAGCAGTCCCTCGACAGGGGGGAACTATGGCTACACCTTC.

The chain recombines TRBV7-2 with TRBJ2-3; 12 bases agree with TRBD2. V was clipped by 5 bases and J by 2 bases; unmatched bases: 5. CDR3 size: 16 residues. CDR1 SGHTA and CDR2 FQGNSA come from the germline V gene. The CDR3 spells CASSPRLAGDTDTQYF. The CDR3 DNA follows: TGTGCCAGCAGCCCGCGACTAGCGGGGGACACAGATACGCAGTATTTT. Complete variable domain (other parts from reference TRBV7-2 and TRBJ2-3): GAGVSQSPSNKVTEKGKDVELRCDPISGHTALYWYRQSLGQGLEFLIYFQGNSAPDKSGLPSDRFSAERTGGSVSTLTIQRTQQEDSAVYLCASSPRLAGDTDTQYFGPGTRLTVL.